This T cell receptor (beta chain) was profiled in a study of cytomegalovirus exposure and HLA in healthy donors. Use of 60 Vbeta and 13 Jbeta primers characterized the PCR. The data were produced by immunoSEQ multiplex PCR, yet TCRdb's version contains in-frame clones alone and is incomplete. The data hold tens of thousands of clones, with under 9% observed a single time. This clone has a handful of counts. CDR3 length: 14 residues. Trimming stripped 4 bases from V and 0 bases from J, with 7 bases between. Germline-derived CDR1 and CDR2 are MDHEN and SYDVKM. The sample consisted of PBMCs. The chain is built from TRBV28 and TRBJ1-3; no reliable D call. This receptor was identified in a man in his fifties or sixties in good health and CMV-seronegative. In DNA form, the CDR3 reads TGTGCCAGCAGTTCCGCTACCTCTGGAAACACCATATATTTT. This gives the protein CASSSATSGNTIYF. The full variable domain, with the rest looked up from reference TRBV28 and TRBJ1-3, is DVKVTQSSRYLVKRTGEKVFLECVQDMDHENMFWYRQDPGLGLRLIYFSYDVKMKEKGDIPEGYSVSREKKERFSLILESASTNQTSMYLCASSSATSGNTIYFGEGSWLTVV.